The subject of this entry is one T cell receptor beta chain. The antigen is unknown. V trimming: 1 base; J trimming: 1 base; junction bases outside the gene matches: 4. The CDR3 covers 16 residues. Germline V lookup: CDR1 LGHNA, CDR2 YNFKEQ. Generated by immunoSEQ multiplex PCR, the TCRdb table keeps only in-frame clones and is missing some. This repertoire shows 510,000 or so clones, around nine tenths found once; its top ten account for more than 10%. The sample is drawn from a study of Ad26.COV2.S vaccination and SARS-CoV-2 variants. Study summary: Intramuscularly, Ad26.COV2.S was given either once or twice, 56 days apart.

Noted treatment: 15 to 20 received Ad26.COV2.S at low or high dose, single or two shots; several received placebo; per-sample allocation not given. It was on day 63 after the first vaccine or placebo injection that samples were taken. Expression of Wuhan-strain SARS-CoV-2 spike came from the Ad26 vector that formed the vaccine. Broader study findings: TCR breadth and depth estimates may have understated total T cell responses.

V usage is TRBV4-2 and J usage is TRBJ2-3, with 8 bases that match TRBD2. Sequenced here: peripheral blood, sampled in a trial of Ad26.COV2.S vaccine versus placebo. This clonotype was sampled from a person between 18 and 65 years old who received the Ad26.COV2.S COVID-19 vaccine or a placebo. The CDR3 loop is CASSQVFSGGTDTQYF. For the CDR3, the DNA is TGTGCCAGCAGCCAAGTATTTAGCGGGGGCACAGATACGCAGTATTTT.